This TCR beta chain originates from a study of spatial heterogeneity in lung cancer. Study-level information: Alpha-chain sequences were consistently detected in smaller numbers than beta-chain sequences. The mean occurrence of each unique TCR and UMI combination in raw reads exceeded 9.5. Study results and limitations: TCRs found ubiquitously expanded in tumor appeared in blood more at resection than at follow-up.

Every TCR cDNA molecule bore its own unique molecular identifier. In TCRdb, the 5' RACE reads were re-called with MiXCR into one record per CDR3 protein. The sample contains under 75,000 distinct CDR3 sequences, 7.5% to 9% of which appear only once. Stated time point: sample taken at primary tumor resection. Whole RNA, which was extracted from tumor, nontumor lung tissue or frozen PBMC, was sequenced without any cell sorting. Deletions cut 1 base from V and 5 bases from J, with 6 bases between. The length of the CDR3 is 12 residues. In germline, CDR1 is KGHSH, CDR2 LQKENI. The sample holds a few counts of this clonotype. Its antigen is not known.

The clonotype was recovered from a female donor with early-stage non-small cell lung cancer. The sequences come from PBMCs, collected at surgery. The V gene is TRBV18, the J gene TRBJ2-7; a possible D gene is TRBD2 (5 bases). Here the CDR3 DNA reads TGTGCCAGCTCACCACTCGGGAACGAGCAGTACTTC. It is translated as CASSPLGNEQYF.